This T cell receptor beta chain was identified during a study of cytomegalovirus exposure and HLA in healthy donors. Study-level results: Confirmation in vitro established that a few CMV-associated chains were specific for CMV antigens. According to a later analysis, most TCR beta chains associated with CMV appeared HLA-restricted. Most subjects' HLA-A and HLA-B alleles were reportedly predicted from TCR beta sequences.

Healthy bone marrow donors made up the cohort. The germline gives CDR1 MDHEN, CDR2 SYDVKM. The V gene end was trimmed by 6 bases and the J gene end by 9 bases; junction bases not matched to a gene: 9. The CDR3 extends over 16 amino acids. As regards this clone: Its specificity is unknown.

Use of 60 Vbeta and 13 Jbeta primers characterized the PCR. Using immunoSEQ multiplex PCR, the repertoire was profiled, and TCRdb retains in-frame clones only, with some absent. The sample records approximately 120,000 clones, about 68% being singletons. The V gene is TRBV28, the J gene TRBJ2-1, with 15 bases aligning to TRBD2. This TCR derives from a man in his forties in good health and CMV-seropositive. Sequenced sample: PBMCs. The CDR3 loop reads CASSRRTSGGVVEQFF. The CDR3 bases are TGTGCCAGCAGCCGAAGGACTAGCGGGGGGGTGGTTGAGCAGTTCTTC.